This record looks at one TCR beta chain sequence and its context. The CDR3 runs to 15 residues. Germline CDR1 is SNHLY and CDR2 is FYNNEI. V was pared by 3 bases and J by 4 bases, with 14 bases between. This record belongs to a study of blood T cells in healthy people across ages. The second PCR ran about 7 to 12 cycles with a sample-barcoded 5' primer and J-beta primers. TCRdb fed the 5' RACE reads into MiXCR, producing one record per CDR3 protein. The profile covers around 1,800,000 distinct CDR3 sequences, with around 40% appearing a single time and about 21% taken by the ten largest. Sequencing was done on a sample of blood. This chain connects TRBV2 to TRBJ2-3; the D gene is possibly TRBD1 (5 bases). The receptor was derived from a human donor in good health. The CDR3 region is CASSDGRVRPDTQYF. Written as DNA, the CDR3 is TGTGCCAGCAGTGACGGCAGGGTGAGGCCAGATACGCAGTATTTT.